These 32 T cell receptor beta chains came from one sample sequenced in a study of blood T cell repertoires in COVID-19. Only in-frame clones appear in the TCRdb table, and some are missing; sequencing was by immunoSEQ multiplex PCR. The sample consists of 150,000 to 200,000 clones, 75% to 90% of them appearing once. Specimen: peripheral blood. All receptors come from a woman aged 40 to 50 with acute or convalescent COVID-19.

This sequence joins TRBV13 and TRBJ2-7, with TRBD1 matching over 8 bases. The germline gives CDR1 PRHDT, CDR2 FYEKMQ (reference sequence). The length of the CDR3 is 14 residues. After removal of 4 bases from V and 7 bases from J, the junction contained 9 bases not matched to a gene. CDR3 protein: CASSSGQELGEQYF. CDR3 nucleotides: TGTGCCAGCAGCTCGGGACAGGAATTGGGGGAGCAGTACTTC.

V gene TRBV6-5 combines with J gene TRBJ1-5; TRBD1 might be the D (5 bases). The CDR3 is made up of 15 amino acids. Trimming pared 6 bases from V and 7 bases from J, leaving 19 bases between. Germline V lookup: CDR1 MNHEY, CDR2 SVGAGI. The CDR3 DNA reads TGTGCCAGCAGCCCGACAGACACTCTTGGCCAGCCCCAGCATTTT. Its protein product is CASSPTDTLGQPQHF.

The chain joins TRBV2 to TRBJ1-2; 9 bases are shared with TRBD1. In germline, CDR1 is SNHLY, CDR2 FYNNEI. The V and J ends lost 7 bases and 5 bases, in that order; junction bases with no gene match: 5. CDR3 length: 13 amino acids. The CDR3 loop is CASNRQGGYGYTF. The CDR3 coding sequence is TGTGCCAGCAACCGACAGGGGGGATATGGCTACACCTTC.

The sample holds one count of this clone. CDR3: CASSYGGTANEQFF. CDR3 DNA sequence: TGTGCCAGCAGTTATGGGGGGACAGCCAATGAGCAGTTCTTC. V and J are TRBV28 and TRBJ2-1; possible D gene TRBD1, 7 bases. Germline loops: CDR1 MDHEN, CDR2 SYDVKM. The CDR3 consists of 14 residues. Trimming stripped 4 bases from V and 6 bases from J, with 13 bases between.

This CDR3 is CASSFGITGSGTQYF. CDR3 DNA sequence: TGTGCCAGCAGTTTTGGGATTACAGGGAGTGGTACGCAGTATTTT. This chain joins TRBV6-2 or TRBV6-3 and TRBJ2-3, with D perhaps matching TRBD1 (6 bases). Looked up from germline, CDR1 is MNHEY and CDR2 is SVGEGT. The CDR3 consists of 15 residues. The V end lost 4 bases, the J end lost 8 bases, and 19 bases lay between the germline ends.

This sequence joins TRBV6-6 and TRBJ2-4, with TRBD1 as a possible D gene (6 bases). The CDR3 loop spans 18 amino acids. The germline V gene encodes CDR1 MNHNY and CDR2 SVGAGI (reference sequence). V gave up 5 bases and J gave up 2 bases, with 22 bases separating them. Here the CDR3 reads CASSPPTQTGTSKNIQYF. Written as DNA, the CDR3 is TGTGCCAGCAGTCCACCTACCCAGACAGGAACCTCCAAAAACATTCAGTACTTC.

J is TRBJ1-1 and V is TRBV3-1 (or the pseudogene TRBV3-2); 8 nucleotides line up with TRBD1. This CDR3 has 14 amino acids. The ends lost 8 bases at V and 0 bases at J; junction bases unmatched: 5. CDR1 LGHDT and CDR2 YNNKEL come from the germline V gene (reference sequence). The CDR3 DNA follows: TGTGCCAGCCGGGACAGGTGGGTGAACACTGAAGCTTTCTTT. Translation gives CASRDRWVNTEAFF.

The chain has TRBV28 and TRBJ2-1; a possible D gene is TRBD1 (6 bases). Germline V lookup: CDR1 MDHEN, CDR2 SYDVKM. The CDR3 sequence is 11 residues long. Trimming cost V 6 bases and J 13 bases, with 13 bases left between them. The CDR3 coding sequence is TGTGCCAGCAGCCTTTGGACAGTCCAGTTCTTC. Translating it yields CASSLWTVQFF.

V is TRBV7-9 and J is TRBJ1-5; TRBD1 is a possible D gene (6 bases). Germline V gives CDR1 SEHNR, CDR2 FQNEAQ (reference sequence). Trimming cost V 3 bases and J 7 bases, with 13 bases left between them. This CDR3 has 14 amino acids. CDR3 DNA: TGTGCCAGCAGCTTGGGGGCAGGGGCCCAGCCCCAGCATTTT. Translation gives CASSLGAGAQPQHF.

In this sample, this clone turned up once. This sequence joins TRBV7-2 and TRBJ1-2; 8 bases match TRBD1. This CDR3 is built from 14 residues. Germline assignment: CDR1 SGHTA and CDR2 FQGNSA. V trimming: 3 bases; J trimming: 4 bases; junction bases outside the gene matches: 4. The CDR3 DNA follows: TGTGCCAGCAGCTTCAGGGGGCAGCTCTATGGCTACACCTTC. This translates into CASSFRGQLYGYTF.

V is TRBV2 and J is TRBJ1-5; TRBD1 matches 9 bases. Trimming took 0 bases from V and 5 from J; bases not matched to a gene: 14. The CDR3 loop spans 19 amino acids. CDR1 is SNHLY, CDR2 FYNNEI, per germline. The DNA for the CDR3 is TGTGCCAGCAGTGAAGCGAAAGGACAGGGGAATATGGGCCATCAGCCCCAGCATTTT. It yields the protein CASSEAKGQGNMGHQPQHF.

The chain has TRBV4-1 and TRBJ1-1; 7 bases are a match to TRBD1. The V gene's germline CDR1 is MGHRA and CDR2 YSYEKL. V dropped 2 bases and J dropped 1; count of bases not matched to a gene: 7. This CDR3 spans 16 amino acids. Here the CDR3 DNA reads TGCGCCAGCAGCCAAATCTTCAGGGGGACGAACACTGAAGCTTTCTTT. Translating gives CASSQIFRGTNTEAFF.

This clone appeared a few times. J is TRBJ1-4 and V is TRBV9; 9 positions match TRBD1. Germline trimming cut 4 bases from V and 9 bases from J; bases unmatched to any gene: 7. This CDR3 is 14 amino acids long. Germline values: CDR1 SGDLS, CDR2 YYNGEE. CDR3 loop: CASSPGQGDKKLFF. CDR3 sequence (DNA): TGTGCCAGCAGCCCGGGACAGGGTGATAAAAAACTGTTTTTT.

Written as DNA, the CDR3 is TGTGCCTGGAAAGAACAGCTGAACACTGAAGCTTTCTTT. Its translation: CAWKEQLNTEAFF. V is TRBV30 and J is TRBJ1-1; D not certain. Per germline, CDR1 GTSNPN and CDR2 SVGIG (reference sequence). The CDR3 has 13 residues. V lost 4 bases and J 0 bases, leaving 9 bases between the germline ends.

The genes are TRBV28 and TRBJ1-1, with 9 bases matching TRBD1. The CDR3 is 13 amino acids. The V gene's germline CDR1 is MDHEN and CDR2 SYDVKM. The trim removed 6 bases at V and 6 bases at J, leaving 5 bases unmatched. CDR3 DNA: TGTGCCAGCAGGAGACAGGGGGTGGCTGAAGCTTTCTTT. As protein: CASRRQGVAEAFF.

The CDR3 DNA sequence: TGTGCCAGCAGCTTAGGTGGAGGCCATGGCTACACCTTC. Encoded protein: CASSLGGGHGYTF. The genes are TRBV7-9 and TRBJ1-2, with D hard to call. CDR3 length: 13 residues. Germline CDR1 SEHNR, CDR2 FQNEAQ (reference sequence). Trimming shortened V by 1 base and J by 6 bases, and 9 bases separated the two germline ends.

The chain joins TRBV30 to TRBJ1-2; weak D call: TRBD1 (5 bases). Trimming took 5 bases from V and 7 from J, leaving 14 bases between them. The V gene's germline CDR1 is GTSNPN and CDR2 SVGIG (reference sequence). This CDR3 has 12 residues. The CDR3 loop is CAWRVGALGYTF. As DNA, the CDR3 is TGTGCCTGGCGCGTAGGGGCCCTTGGCTACACCTTC.

The V call is TRBV5-1, the J call TRBJ1-2; 9 bases match TRBD1. The CDR3 spans 14 residues. V was pared by 4 bases and J by 6 bases, with 7 bases of the junction left unmatched. Germline lookup yields CDR1 SGHRS and CDR2 YFSETQ. This CDR3 is CASSPRQGEDGYTF. Here the CDR3 DNA reads TGCGCCAGCAGCCCCCGACAGGGGGAGGATGGCTACACCTTC.

The V gene is TRBV6-6, the J gene TRBJ1-4; a possible D gene is TRBD1 (6 bases). The CDR3 extends over 14 amino acids. V lost 4 bases, J lost 4 bases, and 10 bases lay in between. CDR1 MNHNY and CDR2 SVGAGI come from the germline V gene (reference sequence). The CDR3 nucleotides read TGTGCCAGCAGTTTAGGGGGTAATAATGAAAAACTGTTTTTT. Its translation is CASSLGGNNEKLFF.

Regarding this clone: The junction and the germline gene differ at one end; a read error may be behind it. The CDR3 DNA sequence: TGTGCCAGCAGTGATAGACAGGTTTTGCACTTC. Its translation: CASSDRQVLHF. V is TRBV2 and J is TRBJ2-4; perhaps TRBD1 as D (6 bases). The CDR3 has 11 amino acids. CDR1 and CDR2 from the germline V gene are SNHLY and FYNNEI.

The J gene is TRBJ2-7, the V gene TRBV7-8; no clear D. Deletions cut 4 bases from V and 4 bases from J, with 11 bases between. The CDR3 consists of 13 residues. Germline V gene data show CDR1 as SGHVS and CDR2 as FQNEAQ. The CDR3 sequence is CASSYEVRYEQYF. CDR3 nucleotide sequence: TGTGCCAGCAGCTACGAAGTTCGGTACGAGCAGTACTTC.

V usage is TRBV28 and J usage is TRBJ2-3, with 11 bases that match TRBD2. Trimming cost V 7 bases and J 0 bases; bases outside gene matches: 12. The CDR3 contains 18 residues. From germline, CDR1 is MDHEN and CDR2 SYDVKM. The CDR3 here is CASNMGVVAGGSTDTQYF. The DNA for the CDR3 is TGTGCCAGCAACATGGGGGTGGTAGCGGGAGGGAGCACAGATACGCAGTATTTT.

The chain employs TRBV5-1 and TRBJ2-1; 11 bases line up with TRBD2. Trimming cost V 1 base and J 7 bases; bases outside gene matches: 4. This CDR3 region has 15 residues. CDR1 is SGHRS and CDR2 is YFSETQ in the germline V gene. The CDR3 sequence: CASSLRVAGGNEQFF. The DNA for the CDR3 is TGCGCCAGCAGCTTGAGAGTAGCGGGAGGGAATGAGCAGTTCTTC.

The chain is built from TRBV5-4 and TRBJ2-3; a possible D gene is TRBD1 (6 bases). The germline CDR1 and CDR2 sequences are SGHNT and YYREEE (reference sequence). This CDR3 is built from 13 residues. V was trimmed by 4 bases and J by 6 bases, leaving 12 bases between them. CDR3 sequence (DNA): TGTGCCAGCAGCCTGGGACAATCGGATACGCAGTATTTT. Its translation is CASSLGQSDTQYF.

The V and J genes are TRBV15 and TRBJ2-2, with 8 bases fitting TRBD2. The CDR3 has 16 residues. Germline values: CDR1 LNHNV, CDR2 YYDKDF (reference sequence). With 4 bases clipped from V and 3 bases from J, the junction kept 7 bases outside the gene matches. The CDR3 sequence is CATSIPAGAHTGELFF. The DNA of the CDR3 is TGTGCCACCAGCATCCCAGCGGGAGCCCACACCGGGGAGCTGTTTTTT.

V and J are TRBV4-2 and TRBJ2-1; possibly TRBD2 for D (5 bases). V lost 2 bases, J lost 3 bases, and 14 bases lay in between. CDR1 LGHNA and CDR2 YNFKEQ come from the germline V gene. The CDR3 is made up of 16 amino acids. DNA of the CDR3: TGTGCCAGCAGCCAATCCGGACTCGGAGTCTACAATGAGCAGTTCTTC. Amino acids: CASSQSGLGVYNEQFF.

The gene calls are TRBV3-1 (or the pseudogene TRBV3-2) and TRBJ1-3; D is perhaps TRBD1 (5 bases). V was pared by 1 base and J by 10 bases, with 11 bases between. The germline V gene has CDR1 LGHDT and CDR2 YNNKEL (reference sequence). The CDR3 covers 13 residues. The CDR3 DNA reads TGTGCCAGCAGCCAAGGGCCAGGGCAAACCATATATTTT. Translated: CASSQGPGQTIYF.

This chain joins TRBV11-2 and TRBJ2-1, with TRBD2 matching 13 bases. Germline-derived CDR1 and CDR2 are SGHAT and FQNNGV. With V trimmed by 3 bases and J by 7 bases, 9 bases remained unmatched. The CDR3 sequence is 17 residues long. CDR3 bases: TGTGCCAGCAGCTTGGCCCCTGGGACTAGCGGGACTAATGAGCAGTTCTTC. Amino acids: CASSLAPGTSGTNEQFF.

The chain joins TRBV6-5 to TRBJ2-3; 9 bases line up with TRBD2. This CDR3 spans 14 amino acids. The V gene's germline CDR1 is MNHEY and CDR2 SVGAGI. V gave up 4 bases and J gave up 6 bases; unmatched junction bases: 5. Written as DNA, the CDR3 is TGTGCCAGCAGTTTCGGGACTAGCTTCGATACGCAGTATTTT. Its protein is CASSFGTSFDTQYF.

This clone was recorded once. The rearrangement uses TRBV7-9 and TRBJ2-2; no definite D call. Per germline, CDR1 SEHNR and CDR2 FQNEAQ (reference sequence). There are 14 residues in the CDR3. The V gene lost 1 base and the J gene lost 2 bases, with 5 bases spanning the gap. The CDR3 loop reads CASSLGQNTGELFF. CDR3 in DNA: TGTGCCAGCAGCTTAGGACAAAACACCGGGGAGCTGTTTTTT.

The genes are TRBV30 and TRBJ1-6, with 8 bases fitting TRBD1. This CDR3 spans 15 amino acids. V shed 0 bases and J 10 bases; nucleotides not matched to a gene: 8. CDR1 GTSNPN and CDR2 SVGIG come from the germline V gene (reference sequence). This CDR3 is CAWSVLGTGGSPLHF. CDR3 coding DNA: TGTGCCTGGAGTGTACTCGGGACAGGTGGCTCACCCCTCCACTTT.

Here the CDR3 reads CASSRLGGLAAHPGELFF. DNA of the CDR3: TGTGCCAGTAGTAGATTGGGGGGACTAGCGGCCCATCCGGGGGAGCTGTTTTTT. This chain joins TRBV19 and TRBJ2-2; 11 bases map to TRBD2. V trimming: 4 bases; J trimming: 8 bases; junction bases outside the gene matches: 15. CDR3 length equals 18 residues. Germline CDR1 LNHDA, CDR2 SQIVND (reference sequence).